One sample yielded the 8 T cell receptor beta chains listed below, sequenced in a study of breast tumors, draining lymph nodes, adjacent tissues. Axillary draining lymph nodes of breast cancer patients supplied the node samples. TCRdb fed the multiplex PCR reads into MiXCR, producing one record per CDR3 protein. Among 100,000 to 150,000 distinct CDR3 sequences listed, approximately 20% were seen once. The specimen was axillary lymph node tissue. The receptors here all came from a female donor with breast cancer. Some clones in this sample may be carry-over from other donors' samples.

This clonotype was counted ten times or more. The V and J genes are TRBV7-8 and TRBJ2-2, with 9 bases identical to TRBD1. Germline V gives CDR1 SGHVS, CDR2 FQNEAQ. This CDR3 contains 13 residues. V dropped 6 bases and J dropped 4; count of bases not matched to a gene: 0. The CDR3 sequence is CASRTGGTGELFF. The CDR3 DNA sequence: TGTGCCAGCAGGACAGGGGGCACCGGGGAGCTGTTTTTT.

As regards this clonotype: This sequence may be a read error, since a much larger clone differs from it by one base. The rearrangement uses TRBV12-3 or TRBV12-4 and TRBJ2-5; no reliable D call. The CDR3 has 15 amino acids. Here the CDR3 reads CASGFFTQEQETQYF. CDR3 nucleotides: TGTGCCAGCGGTTTCTTCACTCAGGAACAAGAGACCCAGTACTTC.

Many counts were recorded for this clonotype. The chain uses TRBV19 and TRBJ2-7; 7 nucleotides match TRBD1. CDR1 LNHDA and CDR2 SQIVND come from the germline V gene (reference sequence). This CDR3 is 11 amino acids long. After removal of 10 bases from V and 3 bases from J, the junction contained 3 bases not matched to a gene. CDR3 residues: CATRQGYEQYF. The CDR3 DNA reads as TGTGCCACTAGACAGGGCTACGAGCAGTACTTC.

This clonotype was found many times. This chain links TRBV7-2 with TRBJ2-7, with D possibly matching TRBD1 (5 bases). Trimming took 8 bases from V and 1 from J, leaving 18 bases between them. The CDR3 contains 15 residues. The germline gives CDR1 SGHTA, CDR2 FQGNSA. The CDR3 protein is CASCVGLGASYEQYF. The CDR3 DNA sequence: TGTGCCAGCTGTGTGGGGCTAGGGGCGTCCTACGAGCAGTACTTC. Full variable domain (outside the CDR3, taken from reference TRBV7-2 and TRBJ2-7): GAGVSQSPSNKVTEKGKDVELRCDPISGHTALYWYRQSLGQGLEFLIYFQGNSAPDKSGLPSDRFSAERTGGSVSTLTIQRTQQEDSAVYLCASCVGLGASYEQYFGPGTRLTVT.

This clonotype has ten or more counts. The chain has TRBV7-9 and TRBJ2-1; D possibly corresponds to TRBD1 (6 bases). The CDR3 has 14 amino acids. Trimming stripped 5 bases from V and 12 bases from J, with 20 bases between. Germline V gives CDR1 SEHNR, CDR2 FQNEAQ (reference sequence). CDR3 bases: TGTGCCAGCAGCCCTCGGACAGACGGGATAGGGCAGTTCTTC. Protein: CASSPRTDGIGQFF.

In the case of this clonotype: This may be a read error, as it is one base from a much larger clone. The CDR3 ends on some other residue instead of the conserved phenylalanine or tryptophan, so this is likely a read error. The chain recombines TRBV12-3 or TRBV12-4 with TRBJ2-5; TRBD2 matches 15 bases. With 5 bases clipped from V and 4 bases from J, the junction kept 8 bases outside the gene matches. The CDR3 is 17 residues long. The CDR3 is CASSRTSGRAGVETQYL. The CDR3 DNA is TGTGCCAGCAGTAGGACTAGCGGGAGGGCCGGAGTAGAGACCCAGTACCTC.

V gene TRBV19 combines with J gene TRBJ2-4; the match to TRBD1 covers 8 bases. Germline V gives CDR1 LNHDA, CDR2 SQIVND (reference sequence). This CDR3 has 17 residues. The junction had 23 bases not matched to a gene; V was cut back by 7 bases and J by 12 bases. Here the CDR3 reads CASNPSPDRGLARGQYF. CDR3 nucleotides: TGTGCCAGTAACCCTTCCCCAGACAGGGGCCTCGCTCGCGGTCAGTACTTC.

In its sample, this clonotype was seen many times. CDR3 nucleotides: TGCGCCAGCAGCCAAGAACCTTGGAATGAGCAGTTCTTC. Translation gives CASSQEPWNEQFF. This chain connects TRBV4-1 to TRBJ2-1; D is ambiguous. Germline CDR1 MGHRA, CDR2 YSYEKL. The CDR3 consists of 13 residues. V shed 0 bases and J shed 7 bases, with 7 bases lying between them.